The rows below give T cell receptor beta chains drawn from one sample of a study of T-cell memory formation after mild COVID-19. Each CDR3 protein is one row after TCRdb ran MiXCR on the 5' RACE reads. The repertoire holds a few hundred thousand distinct CDR3 sequences, with 20% to 25% as singletons. The material sequenced was PBMCs or a T cell subset sorted from them (not recorded which). These receptors were taken from an adult woman who had mild COVID-19 (a few samples of this study predate the infection). Cell type and time point are not known. CDR3s include the opening cysteine and the closing phenylalanine or tryptophan. D genes are given only for firm matches. Clone size is not always given. Where it is, it says once, few, many or a class for expanded clones.

TRBJ2-7 TRBV12-3/TRBV12-4 few - TGTGCCAGCAGTGGGGACAGGGCGCTAGCGGGGAGCTCCTACGAGCAGTACTTC CASSGDRALAGSSYEQYF
TRBJ2-1 TRBV5-1 few - TGCGCCAGCAGCGTTCAACCTACAGGGACGAAGTTCTTC CASSVQPTGTKFF
TRBJ1-2 TRBV7-8 many - TGTGCCAGCAGCTTAGCGCAATTGGGGGACCCAACTCACTATGGCTACACCTTC CASSLAQLGDPTHYGYTF
TRBJ2-7 TRBV29-1 few - TGCAGCGTGCGGTCGTCCTACGAGCAGTACTTC CSVRSSYEQYF
TRBJ2-7 TRBV4-1 few - TGCGCCAGCAGCCAAGACGGCCTAGCCTCCTACGAGCAGTACTTC CASSQDGLASYEQYF
TRBJ2-7 TRBV12-3/TRBV12-4 few TRBD1 TGTGCCAGCAGTCAACGACAGGGGACCTACGAGCAGTACTTC CASSQRQGTYEQYF
TRBJ2-5 TRBV4-1 - TRBD2 TGCGCCAGCAGCGAAGTGGCGAGCGGGGCTGAGACCCAGTACTTC CASSEVASGAETQYF
TRBJ2-7 TRBV12-3/TRBV12-4 - - TGTGCCAGCAGTTTAGGCAGGGTATCAGCCTACGAGCAGTACTTC CASSLGRVSAYEQYF
TRBJ1-4 TRBV4-2 - - TGTGCCAGCAGCCAAGAATTAAGTGGTTGGGGTACAGTACCAACTAATGAAAAACTGTTTTTT CASSQELSGWGTVPTNEKLFF
TRBJ2-5 TRBV7-7 many - TGTGCCAGCAGCTTAGGGCCTTTGGGGGAGACCCAGTACTTC CASSLGPLGETQYF
TRBJ2-7 TRBV7-2 few - TGTGCCAGCAGGCTCGGACAGAGCTCCTACGAGCAGTACTTC CASRLGQSSYEQYF
TRBJ2-3 TRBV6-4 few TRBD2 TGTGCCAGCAGTGACTCGGAGACTAGCGGGGGCACAGATACGCAGTATTTT CASSDSETSGGTDTQYF
TRBJ2-2 TRBV4-2 - - TGTGCCAGCAGCCAAGATTGGGGGCGGGACACCGGGGAGCTGTTTTTT CASSQDWGRDTGELFF
TRBJ2-1 TRBV20-1 - - TGCAGTGCTCGGTTCTCCGGGACCAGGGGCAATGAGCAGTTCTTC CSARFSGTRGNEQFF
TRBJ1-1 TRBV20-1 - - TGCAGTGCTAGGGGGGCAGGGGACACTGAAGCTTTCTTT CSARGAGDTEAFF
TRBJ2-3 TRBV20-1 - - TGCAGTGCTAGCACCACAACTAGCACAGATACGCAGTATTTT CSASTTTSTDTQYF
TRBJ2-5 TRBV19 many - TGTGCCAGTAGTGGTAACAGTCAAGAGACCCAGTACTTC CASSGNSQETQYF
TRBJ2-7 TRBV5-1 few - TGCGCCAGCAGCTGGGCCGGGACCCTTGACGAGCAGTACTTC CASSWAGTLDEQYF
TRBJ1-1 TRBV4-3 - - TGCGCCAGCAGCCCGATGGGGAACACTGAAGCTTTCTTT CASSPMGNTEAFF
TRBJ2-1 TRBV24-1 - - TGTGCCACCAGTGACTTATACAATGAGCAGTTCTTC CATSDLYNEQFF
TRBJ2-1 TRBV5-5 - - TGTGCCAGCAGCTTACACCTAGACACCCCCCAGTTCTTC CASSLHLDTPQFF
TRBJ1-5 TRBV4-2 - - TGTGCCAGCAGCCAAGATGTCAATAGCAATCAGCCCCAGCATTTT CASSQDVNSNQPQHF